Following are 10 T cell receptor beta chains from one sample sequenced in a study of cytomegalovirus exposure and HLA in healthy donors. In the PCR, 60 Vbeta and 13 Jbeta primers were used. Produced via immunoSEQ multiplex PCR; TCRdb's table is partial and in-frame only. The profile shows under 200,000 clones, roughly 80% of them singletons. Sequences were obtained from PBMCs. The receptors shown here come from a man between 25 and 39 years old in good health and CMV-seronegative.

J is TRBJ2-7 and V is TRBV7-3, with D possibly TRBD2 on 6 matching bases. CDR3 size: 14 residues. Looked up from germline, CDR1 is SGHTA and CDR2 is FQGTGA. Trimming removed 5 bases at V and 3 bases at J, with 14 bases between. The CDR3 loop reads CASSKARGNYEQYF. The CDR3 bases are TGTGCCAGCAGCAAGGCCCGGGGGAACTACGAGCAGTACTTC.

The V gene is TRBV15, the J gene TRBJ2-1; no firm D call. The germline CDR1 and CDR2 sequences are LNHNV and YYDKDF (reference sequence). This CDR3 region has 13 residues. Trimming shortened V by 0 bases and J by 7 bases, and 7 bases separated the two germline ends. CDR3 DNA sequence: TGTGCCACCAGCAGAGATGGCCATAATGAGCAGTTCTTC. This encodes CATSRDGHNEQFF.

The chain recombines TRBV29-1 with TRBJ2-7, with TRBD1 identical over 9 bases. This CDR3 is built from 16 residues. Germline-derived CDR1 and CDR2 are SQVTM and ANQGSEA. J was trimmed by 5 bases and V by 0 bases; bases with no gene match: 11. The CDR3 region has the DNA TGCAGCGTTGAAGACCCCTTTCGACAGGGGGGGAACGAGCAGTACTTC. Protein product: CSVEDPFRQGGNEQYF.

The chain employs TRBV19 and TRBJ1-1; 9 bases are a match to TRBD1. V lost 5 bases to trimming and J lost 3 bases; unmatched junction nucleotides: 7. The CDR3 has 15 residues. Germline V gene data show CDR1 as LNHDA and CDR2 as SQIVND (reference sequence). This CDR3 is CASSSWTGADTEAFF. The CDR3 DNA reads TGTGCCAGTAGTTCCTGGACAGGGGCGGACACTGAAGCTTTCTTT.

This chain uses TRBV30 with TRBJ1-5; D is possibly TRBD1 (6 bases). CDR3 length: 18 residues. Germline V gene data show CDR1 as GTSNPN and CDR2 as SVGIG (reference sequence). V gave up 3 bases and J gave up 0 bases, with 21 bases separating them. This CDR3 is CAWSAFNASRGSNQPQHF. In DNA, the CDR3 is TGTGCCTGGAGCGCGTTTAATGCGAGCAGGGGTAGCAATCAGCCCCAGCATTTT.

This clone showed up just a few times. The rearrangement links TRBV4-3 to TRBJ1-5; D remains unclear. Trimming shortened V by 1 base and J by 9 bases, and 13 bases separated the two germline ends. The CDR3 contains 14 residues. Per germline, CDR1 LGHNA and CDR2 YSLEER. CDR3 sequence (DNA): TGCGCCAGCAGCCAAGGGGCCGGGATTAGGCCCCAGCATTTT. This encodes CASSQGAGIRPQHF.

This clone turned up a few times. This chain joins TRBV5-6 and TRBJ1-6, with TRBD1 identical over 7 bases. This CDR3 has 14 amino acids. In germline, CDR1 is SGHDT, CDR2 YYEEEE. Trimming removed 4 bases from V and 7 bases from J; junction bases left unmatched: 5. The CDR3 DNA reads as TGTGCCAGCAGCCCCGACAGGGCCAATTCACCCCTCCACTTT. It encodes CASSPDRANSPLHF.

This chain uses TRBV30 with TRBJ2-7; no clear D gene. With 3 bases removed from V and 0 bases from J, the gap between germline ends came to 12 bases. There are 14 residues in the CDR3. Germline CDR1 reads GTSNPN; CDR2 reads SVGIG (reference sequence). The CDR3 here is CAWRRSRFSYEQYF. The CDR3 DNA reads as TGTGCCTGGAGGAGATCGAGGTTCTCCTACGAGCAGTACTTC.

Here the CDR3 reads CASSLGAGSSVWTEAFF. In nucleotides, the CDR3 is TGCGCCAGCAGCTTGGGGGCAGGGTCATCTGTGTGGACTGAAGCTTTCTTT. The chain is built from TRBV5-1 and TRBJ1-1; D is perhaps TRBD1 (5 bases). Trimming cost V 0 bases and J 5 bases, with 20 bases left between them. The CDR3 has 17 residues. CDR1 is SGHRS, CDR2 YFSETQ, per germline.

For this clone: Other DNA sequences of this sample code for an identical CDR3. The DNA for the CDR3 is TGCGCCAGCAGCCAGATCCAGGGGTACCAAGAGACCCAGTACTTC. Its protein is CASSQIQGYQETQYF. The chain employs TRBV4-1 and TRBJ2-5, with D tentatively TRBD1 (6 bases). The germline V gene has CDR1 MGHRA and CDR2 YSYEKL. The CDR3 covers 15 residues. V lost 3 bases to trimming and J lost 0 bases, with 11 bases between them.